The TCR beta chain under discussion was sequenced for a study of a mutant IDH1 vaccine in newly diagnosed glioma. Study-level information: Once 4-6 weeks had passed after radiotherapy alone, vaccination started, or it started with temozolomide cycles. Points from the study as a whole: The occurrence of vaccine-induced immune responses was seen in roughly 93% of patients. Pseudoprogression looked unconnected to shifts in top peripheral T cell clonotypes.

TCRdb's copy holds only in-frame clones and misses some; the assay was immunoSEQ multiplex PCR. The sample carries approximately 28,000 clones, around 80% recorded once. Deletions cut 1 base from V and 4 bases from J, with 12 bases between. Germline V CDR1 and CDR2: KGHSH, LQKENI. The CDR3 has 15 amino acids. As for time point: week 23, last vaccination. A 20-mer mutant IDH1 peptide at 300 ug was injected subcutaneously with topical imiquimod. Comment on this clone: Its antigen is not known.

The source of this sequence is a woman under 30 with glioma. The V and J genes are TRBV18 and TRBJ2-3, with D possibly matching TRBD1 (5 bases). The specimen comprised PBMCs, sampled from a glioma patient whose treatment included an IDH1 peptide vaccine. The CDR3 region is CASSPLGLQADTQYF. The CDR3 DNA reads TGTGCCAGCTCACCACTGGGGCTGCAGGCAGATACGCAGTATTTT.